The sequence of this TCR beta chain was determined in a study of blood T cell repertoires in COVID-19 (dated by TCRdb to about 2020). About the full investigation: Collaborator samples came from the United States, Italy and Spain and covered acute and convalescent phases of COVID-19. Sample metadata almost always included a de-identified subject ID, COVID-19 status, age in years and sex. The material from the prospective study consisted of cDNA or gDNA derived from T cells, B-cell-depleted T cells, or PBMCs. Samples were obtained from the ongoing ImmuneRACE study (first 160 participants) and from 1,000 to 1,500 subjects provided by 6 global collaborators. The repertoires were released in a freely available public database intended as a resource for research on the immune response to SARS-CoV-2. Subjects who had been exposed to COVID-19, were actively infected with it, or had recovered from it provided the deeply sampled blood TCRbeta repertoires that made up the dataset. Where HLA class I and class II types were available, the types were taken from metadata supplied by the sample provider, not from assay-based typing. General study outcomes and caveats: How much clinical and demographic metadata was included differed by source and by participant, and the metadata was provided uncurated.

Participants in the prospective study were enrolled through a virtual design, were aged about 18 to 100 years, and lived in under 25 United States geographic areas. In the prospective study, participants were assigned to cohorts based on the clinical history participants reported in a screening survey and a study questionnaire. In the prospective study, mobile phlebotomists collected whole blood, serum and a nasopharyngeal or oropharyngeal swab from each participant. Additional blood draws and questionnaires over an approximately 2-month period could optionally be provided by prospective study participants. Blood samples from the prospective study were shipped frozen or at room temperature prior to DNA extraction. The immunoSEQ Assay, a bias-controlled multiplex PCR, was used to amplify TCRbeta CDR3 regions from genomic DNA. Under the source paper's analysis protocol: The number of nucleated cells in each sample was estimated by amplification of reference gene primers within the assay. To quantify the absolute abundance of each unique TCRbeta CDR3 rearrangement, sequence reads were collapsed and filtered. For each sample, productive Simpson clonality was calculated by taking the square root of Simpson's diversity index across productive rearrangements. TCRdb carries this immuneACCESS record with in-frame sequences only. Its versions omit some clonotypes, under half of them owing to an unresolved V gene in the studies checked, with the rest unexplained. D and trimming come from the DNA, and the V and J calls and clone size come from that table. Present in this sample are 400,000 to 550,000 clones, 70% to 90% of which were seen just once. Roughly 1.9% of the sample lies in the top ten.

Comment on this clone: Its antigen is not yet known. The sample holds no much larger clone one base away, and base qualities are not on file.

V loses 6 bases of germline sequence and J loses 7 bases, and the interval between the two ends is 15 bases. Spanning cysteine to phenylalanine, the CDR3 consists of 14 amino acids. The DNA shown is the 42-base CDR3, in frame from base 1. CDR1 and CDR2, per the germline V gene, are MDHEN and SYDVKM. The chain links TRBV28 with TRBJ1-4; the D gene identity is not certain. This sequence originates from a woman aged 18-29 years with acute COVID-19. Specimen: PBMCs or T cells enriched from blood (not recorded which). The CDR3 here reads CASSFDAAVEKLFF. Read as DNA, the sequence is TGTGCCAGCAGCTTCGACGCGGCTGTTGAAAAACTGTTTTTT.